This section outlines one TCR beta chain sequence together with its context. Its antigen is not known. Sequencing used immunoSEQ multiplex PCR; TCRdb keeps in-frame clones, though not all of them. This repertoire shows about 2,100,000 clones, under 95% found once; its top ten account for under 2%. With 2 bases clipped from V and 3 bases from J, the junction kept 8 bases outside the gene matches. Germline lookup yields CDR1 SGDLS and CDR2 YYNGEE. This CDR3 has 15 amino acids. The data were taken from a study of shared clonotypes between healthy human individuals. CD45RO-negative cells were positively selected for CCR7, leaving out terminally differentiated effector memory CD45RA+ cells. Regarding the study as a whole: Roughly 5% was the fraction of naive CD4 clonotypes found shared across a handful of donors. Represented genetic and exposure-history diversity was restricted by having few donors.

The clonotype was recovered from a man aged 18 to 29 in good health. Some clones in this sample may be carry-over from other donors' samples. The chain is built from TRBV9 and TRBJ2-7; TRBD2 agrees at 7 bases. Material for sequencing was naive CD8+ T cells from PBMCs. The CDR3, as DNA: TGTGCCAGCAGCGTCTCAAGCGGGGAGAACTACGAGCAGTACTTC. As protein: CASSVSSGENYEQYF.